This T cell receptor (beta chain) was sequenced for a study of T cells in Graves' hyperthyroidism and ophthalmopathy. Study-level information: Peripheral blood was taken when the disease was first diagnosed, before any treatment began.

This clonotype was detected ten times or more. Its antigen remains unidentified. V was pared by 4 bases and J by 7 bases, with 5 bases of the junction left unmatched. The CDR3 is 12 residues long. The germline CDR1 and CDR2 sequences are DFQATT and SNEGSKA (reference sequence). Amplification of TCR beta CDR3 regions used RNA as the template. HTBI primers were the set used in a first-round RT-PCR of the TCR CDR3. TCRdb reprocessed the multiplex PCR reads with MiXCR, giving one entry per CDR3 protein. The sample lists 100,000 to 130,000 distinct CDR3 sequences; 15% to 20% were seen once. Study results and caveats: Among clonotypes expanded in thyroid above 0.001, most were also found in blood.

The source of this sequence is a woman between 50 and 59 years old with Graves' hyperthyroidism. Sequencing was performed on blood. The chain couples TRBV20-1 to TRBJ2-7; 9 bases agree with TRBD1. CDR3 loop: CSATRTGEEQYF. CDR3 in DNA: TGCAGTGCTACACGGACAGGGGAGGAGCAGTACTTC.